One and the same sample provided the 4 T cell receptor beta chains below, sequenced in a study of T cell repertoires in cytomegalovirus infection. TCRdb re-analysed the reads in MiXCR, keeping a single row per CDR3 protein. In the table there are some 270,000 distinct CDR3 sequences, 15% to 20% of which are singletons. Sequencing used CD8+ T cells from PBMCs. These receptors were obtained from a human donor in good health (CMV status not recorded). Some clones in this sample may be carry-over from other donors' samples.

This rearrangement joins TRBV4-1 to TRBJ2-5; TRBD2 agrees at 7 bases. The length of the CDR3 is 14 residues. J was trimmed by 2 bases and V by 1 base; bases with no gene match: 1. The germline V gene encodes CDR1 MGHRA and CDR2 YSYEKL. In DNA, the CDR3 is TGCGCCAGCAGCCAAGCGGGGGGACAAGAGACCCAGTACTTC. It translates to CASSQAGGQETQYF.

Only a few counts were recorded for this clonotype. The rearrangement joins TRBV6-1 to TRBJ2-1, with D perhaps matching TRBD1 (6 bases). Trimming shortened V by 6 bases and J by 3 bases, and 15 bases separated the two germline ends. Germline V gene sequence: CDR1 MNHNS, CDR2 SASEGT. The CDR3 sequence is 15 residues long. CDR3 bases: TGTGCCAGCAGGAAGGGGGTGTCGGTCTACAATGAGCAGTTCTTC. It yields the protein CASRKGVSVYNEQFF.

This clonotype has a handful of counts. The DNA of the CDR3 is TGCAGCGAACACTCTAAGGCGGGGGCTTCCTATAATTCACCCCTCCACTTT. Protein product: CSEHSKAGASYNSPLHF. The rearrangement uses TRBV29-1 and TRBJ1-6; D possibly corresponds to TRBD1 (6 bases). The length of the CDR3 is 17 residues. Germline V gene sequence: CDR1 SQVTM, CDR2 ANQGSEA. The V gene lost 7 bases and the J gene lost 1 base, with 20 bases spanning the gap.

This clonotype was recorded once. The chain uses TRBV5-1 and TRBJ1-1, with 11 bases fitting TRBD1. Germline assignment: CDR1 SGHRS and CDR2 YFSETQ. V trimming: 5 bases; J trimming: 4 bases; junction bases outside the gene matches: 10. This CDR3 contains 16 residues. The CDR3 sequence is CASRGTGGIESTEAFF. The CDR3 DNA reads TGCGCCAGCAGAGGGACAGGGGGTATAGAAAGCACTGAAGCTTTCTTT.